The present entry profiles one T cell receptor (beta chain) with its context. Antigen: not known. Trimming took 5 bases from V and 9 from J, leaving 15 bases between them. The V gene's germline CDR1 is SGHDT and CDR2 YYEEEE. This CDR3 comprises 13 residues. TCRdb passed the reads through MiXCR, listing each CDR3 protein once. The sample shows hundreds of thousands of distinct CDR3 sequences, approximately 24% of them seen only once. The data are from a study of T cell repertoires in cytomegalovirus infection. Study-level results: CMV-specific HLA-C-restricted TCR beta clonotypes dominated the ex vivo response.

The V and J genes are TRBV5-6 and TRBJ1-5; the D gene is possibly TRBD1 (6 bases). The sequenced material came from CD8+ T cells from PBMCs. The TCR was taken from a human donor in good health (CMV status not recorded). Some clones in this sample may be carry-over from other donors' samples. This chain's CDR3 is CASSTGSGWPQHF. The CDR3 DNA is TGTGCCAGCAGTACAGGGTCTGGCTGGCCCCAGCATTTT. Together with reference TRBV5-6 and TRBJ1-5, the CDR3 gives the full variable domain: DAGVTQSPTHLIKTRGQQVTLRCSPKSGHDTVSWYQQALGQGPQFIFQYYEEEERQRGNFPDRFSGHQFPNYSSELNVNALLLGDSALYLCASSTGSGWPQHFGDGTRLSIL.